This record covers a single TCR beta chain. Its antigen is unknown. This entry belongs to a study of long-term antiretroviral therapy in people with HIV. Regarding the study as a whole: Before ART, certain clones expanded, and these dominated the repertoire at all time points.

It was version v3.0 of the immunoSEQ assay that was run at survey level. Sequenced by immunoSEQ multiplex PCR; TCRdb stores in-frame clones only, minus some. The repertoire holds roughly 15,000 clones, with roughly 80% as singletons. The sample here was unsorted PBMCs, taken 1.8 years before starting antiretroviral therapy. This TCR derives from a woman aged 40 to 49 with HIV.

The CDR3 loop is CASSYMGPGNEQFF. In DNA, the CDR3 is TGTGCCAGCAGTTACATGGGTCCGGGGAATGAGCAGTTCTTC. The chain recombines TRBV6-5 with TRBJ2-1, with D maybe TRBD2 (5 bases). The germline gives CDR1 MNHEY, CDR2 SVGAGI. This CDR3 is 14 amino acids long. Trimming took 2 bases from V and 7 from J, leaving 12 bases between them.